Sequencing of this TCR beta chain was carried out in a study of cytotoxic CD8 clonotypes in ibrutinib-treated CLL listed by TCRdb under 2021. About the investigation overall: The cohort had about ten relapsed/refractory and 15 treatment-naive patients; approximately 17 were IGHV unmutated. Response samples were taken after a median of roughly eleven months on treatment, ranging from about 6 to 40 months. Longitudinal samples were available for about 30% of the roughly 86 trial participants. Every remission and progressive disease sample was obtained while ibrutinib was still being received by the patients. Cryopreserved peripheral blood mononuclear cells were collected before treatment, at response, and at either disease progression or sustained remission. On average, each sample had roughly 260,000 productive templates and under 95,000 productive rearrangements. Partial responses were observed in some 24 patients and complete responses in 2; after a median follow-up of 68 months, remission was maintained in approximately 14 patients and progression was observed in approximately 12. What the study reported, not specific to this receptor: Sampling times were not matched between patients in sustained remission and patients whose disease was progressing, and lymph node repertoires were not examined. Public clonotypes were rare and either shrank or stayed stable during treatment, and the rise in clonality at ibrutinib response reflected expansion of private clonotypes. At ibrutinib response clonality went up, during sustained remission it held steady, and at progression it dropped back toward baseline. Baseline clonality exceeded that of age-matched healthy donors and correlated strongly with circulating CD8+ T-cell counts.

This specimen's time point label, interpreted: less than 30 months on ibrutinib. Around 2 micrograms of genomic DNA were extracted from cryopreserved PBMCs for TCR beta library preparation. Longitudinal blood samples from CLL patients on ibrutinib monotherapy underwent high-throughput TCR beta sequencing. The patients took part in an open-label, single-center phase 2 trial of ibrutinib monotherapy. Points on this clone: The antigen it binds to is not known. No much larger clone exists at a distance of one base, and base qualities are not known.

The goal of deep resolution MiSeq sequencing was a depth between 1 in 1 million and 1 in 200,000 T cells, and coverage averaged 10x per clonotype. TCR beta libraries were generated with the immunoSEQ hsTCRB Kit. The source study handled its data this way. ImmunoSEQ Data Assistant and ImmunoSEQ Analyzer were used for data analysis, and V, D and J genes were assigned according to IMGT definitions. Clonality, which ranges from 0 to 1, was calculated as one minus the normalized Shannon entropy of productive rearrangement frequencies. Public clonotype analysis was restricted to overrepresented clonotypes comprising at least 0.05% of each patient's repertoire. Repertoires from approximately 13 age-matched healthy donors in immuneACCESS were used as clonality controls. Drawn from immuneACCESS, this table holds only the in-frame rearrangements with V and J called that TCRdb kept. Clones are partly lost; checked studies trace under half to an unresolved V gene and leave the rest unexplained. That table gives V, J and clone size, and the DNA gave D and trimming. This sample has 160,000 or so clones in its table, and 84% of those were observed once. The top ten clones comprise about 4.3% of the sample.

V is pared back by 2 bases and J by 7 bases, with 12 bases lying between the germline termini. The CDR3 contains 13 residues, cysteine and phenylalanine counted. The sequence is cut down to CDR3 DNA, 39 bases in frame from base 1. The germline V gene encodes CDR1 SGHVS and CDR2 FQNEAQ. This receptor was taken from a human donor with chronic lymphocytic leukemia. The rearranged chain carries TRBV7-8 and TRBJ2-7; the D gene cannot be resolved beyond TRBD1 or TRBD2, each matching 5 bases. Sample: PBMCs, taken after 24 months of ibrutinib treatment. The CDR3 here reads CASSLRRGGEQYF. The sequenced DNA is TGTGCCAGCAGCTTAAGGCGTGGGGGAGAGCAGTACTTC.